What follows are 9 T cell receptor beta chains derived from one specimen sequenced in a study of cytomegalovirus exposure and HLA in healthy donors. Produced via immunoSEQ multiplex PCR; TCRdb's table is partial and in-frame only. Altogether over 200,000 clones are present, 88% being singletons, with the ten largest covering over 2.5%. The specimen was PBMCs. All receptors derive from a woman younger than 30 in good health and CMV-seronegative.

The CDR3 sequence: CASSQDAGQETQYF. As DNA, the CDR3 is TGCGCCAGCAGCCAAGATGCCGGGCAAGAGACCCAGTACTTC. The chain carries TRBV4-1 and TRBJ2-5; D gene ambiguous. The V and J ends lost 0 bases and 2 bases respectively, with 7 bases between them. The CDR3 length is 14 residues. Looked up from germline, CDR1 is MGHRA and CDR2 is YSYEKL.

The chain has TRBV30 and TRBJ2-5, with TRBD1 as a possible D gene (6 bases). The V gene's germline CDR1 is GTSNPN and CDR2 SVGIG (reference sequence). Trimming shortened V by 0 bases and J by 4 bases, and 9 bases separated the two germline ends. The CDR3 contains 13 residues. CDR3 in amino acids: CAWSVHRVETQYF. CDR3 nucleotides: TGTGCCTGGAGTGTACACAGGGTAGAGACCCAGTACTTC. Looking up the rest from reference TRBV30 and TRBJ2-5 gives the full variable domain: SQTIHQWPATLVQPVGSPLSLECTVEGTSNPNLYWYRQAAGRGLQLLFYSVGIGQISSEVPQNLSASRPQDRQFILSSKKLLLSDSGFYLCAWSVHRVETQYFGPGTRLLVL.

This sequence joins TRBV7-2 and TRBJ2-7, with 11 bases aligning to TRBD2. CDR1 and CDR2 (germline): SGHTA, FQGNSA. This CDR3 is built from 16 residues. Germline trimming cut 5 bases from V and 3 bases from J; bases unmatched to any gene: 9. CDR3 amino acids: CASSPLAGGLYYEQYF. The CDR3 DNA is TGTGCCAGCAGCCCATTAGCGGGAGGGCTTTACTACGAGCAGTACTTC.

The rearrangement uses TRBV20-1 and TRBJ1-1, with D perhaps matching TRBD1 (6 bases). With 7 bases removed from V and 4 bases from J, the gap between germline ends came to 10 bases. Germline V gene data show CDR1 as DFQATT and CDR2 as SNEGSKA (reference sequence). The CDR3 extends over 11 amino acids. CDR3 in DNA: TGCAGTGATCACAGGGTCACTGAAGCTTTCTTT. Encoded protein: CSDHRVTEAFF.

The V and J genes are TRBV7-6 and TRBJ2-7; D might be TRBD1 (6 bases). The CDR3 spans 13 residues. The V gene lost 3 bases and the J gene lost 5 bases, with 11 bases spanning the gap. Per germline, CDR1 SGHVS and CDR2 FNYEAQ. The CDR3 protein is CASSFIGQNEQYF. The CDR3 coding sequence is TGTGCCAGCAGCTTCATAGGACAGAACGAGCAGTACTTC.

This chain joins TRBV28 and TRBJ2-7; 8 nucleotides align to TRBD1. CDR1 is MDHEN, CDR2 SYDVKM, per germline. The V segment lost 6 bases and the J segment 5 bases; nucleotides outside the gene matches: 9. The CDR3 covers 14 residues. CDR3: CASREGQARDEQYF. CDR3 nucleotides: TGTGCCAGCAGGGAGGGACAGGCGCGCGACGAGCAGTACTTC.

This chain joins TRBV7-2 and TRBJ2-3, with 15 bases fitting TRBD2. This CDR3 is 17 amino acids long. V was pared by 5 bases and J by 7 bases, with 10 bases of the junction left unmatched. Germline CDR1 SGHTA, CDR2 FQGNSA. Written as DNA, the CDR3 is TGTGCCAGCAGCCCTACGGGACTAGCGGGAGGTTCGAATACGCAGTATTTT. Its protein product is CASSPTGLAGGSNTQYF. Looking up the rest from reference TRBV7-2 and TRBJ2-3 gives the full variable domain: GAGVSQSPSNKVTEKGKDVELRCDPISGHTALYWYRQSLGQGLEFLIYFQGNSAPDKSGLPSDRFSAERTGGSVSTLTIQRTQQEDSAVYLCASSPTGLAGGSNTQYFGPGTRLTVL.

This clone came up a few times. Other DNA variants within this sample encode the same CDR3. CDR3 loop: CASSLGQGNQPQHF. Written as DNA, the CDR3 is TGTGCCAGCAGCTTAGGACAGGGTAATCAGCCCCAGCATTTT. The chain joins TRBV7-2 to TRBJ1-5; 7 positions agree with TRBD1. CDR1 is SGHTA and CDR2 is FQGNSA in the germline V gene. With V trimmed by 1 base and J by 4 bases, 1 base remained unmatched. The CDR3 length is 14 residues.

The genes are TRBV7-2 and TRBJ2-7; 7 nucleotides line up with TRBD1. V lost 1 base to trimming and J lost 0 bases; unmatched junction nucleotides: 9. CDR1 and CDR2 from the germline V gene are SGHTA and FQGNSA. The CDR3 length is 17 residues. As DNA, the CDR3 is TGTGCCAGCAGCTTAGGGGACAGTATTACGTTCTCCTACGAGCAGTACTTC. This gives the protein CASSLGDSITFSYEQYF.